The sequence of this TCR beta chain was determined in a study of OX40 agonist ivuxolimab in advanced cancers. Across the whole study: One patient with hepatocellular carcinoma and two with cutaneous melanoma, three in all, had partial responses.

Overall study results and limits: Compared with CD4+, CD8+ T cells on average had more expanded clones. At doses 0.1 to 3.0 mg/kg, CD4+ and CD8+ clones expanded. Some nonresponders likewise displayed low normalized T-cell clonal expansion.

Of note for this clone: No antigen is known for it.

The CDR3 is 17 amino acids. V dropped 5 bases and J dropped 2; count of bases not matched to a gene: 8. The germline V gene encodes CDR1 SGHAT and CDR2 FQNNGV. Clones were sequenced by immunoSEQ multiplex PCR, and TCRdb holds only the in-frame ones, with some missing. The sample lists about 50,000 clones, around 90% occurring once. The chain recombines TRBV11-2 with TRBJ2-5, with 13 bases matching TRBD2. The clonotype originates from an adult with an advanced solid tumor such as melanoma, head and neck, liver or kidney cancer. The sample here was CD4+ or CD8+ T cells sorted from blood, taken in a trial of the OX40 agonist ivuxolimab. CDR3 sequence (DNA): TGTGCCAGCAGCAGAAGACTAGCGGGGGGCCAACAAGAGACCCAGTACTTC. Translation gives CASSRRLAGGQQETQYF.